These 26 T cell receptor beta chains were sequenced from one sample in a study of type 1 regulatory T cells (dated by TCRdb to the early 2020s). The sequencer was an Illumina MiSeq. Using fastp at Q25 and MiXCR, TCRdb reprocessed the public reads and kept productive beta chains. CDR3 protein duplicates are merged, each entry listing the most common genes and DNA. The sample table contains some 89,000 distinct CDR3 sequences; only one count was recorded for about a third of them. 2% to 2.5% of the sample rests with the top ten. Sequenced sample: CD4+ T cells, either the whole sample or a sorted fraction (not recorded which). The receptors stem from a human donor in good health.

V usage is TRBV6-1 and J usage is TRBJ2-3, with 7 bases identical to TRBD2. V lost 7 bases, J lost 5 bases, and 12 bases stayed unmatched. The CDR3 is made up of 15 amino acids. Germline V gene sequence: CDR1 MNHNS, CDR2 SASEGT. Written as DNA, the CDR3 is TGTGCCAGCACCTACATTGGCGGGGGTGGAGATACGCAGTATTTT. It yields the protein CASTYIGGGGDTQYF.

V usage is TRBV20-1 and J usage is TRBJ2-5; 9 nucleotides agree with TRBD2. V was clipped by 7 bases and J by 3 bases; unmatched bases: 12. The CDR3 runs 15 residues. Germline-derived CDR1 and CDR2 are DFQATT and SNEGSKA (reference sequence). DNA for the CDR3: TGCAGTGTCTTCGCTTTAGCGGGAGCGGAAGAGACCCAGTACTTC. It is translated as CSVFALAGAEETQYF.

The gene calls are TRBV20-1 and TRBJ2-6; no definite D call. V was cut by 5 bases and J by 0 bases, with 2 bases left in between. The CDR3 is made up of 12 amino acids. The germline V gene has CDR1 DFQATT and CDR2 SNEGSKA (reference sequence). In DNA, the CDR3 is TGCAGTGCTTTCTCTGGGGCCAACGTCCTGACTTTC. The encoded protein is CSAFSGANVLTF.

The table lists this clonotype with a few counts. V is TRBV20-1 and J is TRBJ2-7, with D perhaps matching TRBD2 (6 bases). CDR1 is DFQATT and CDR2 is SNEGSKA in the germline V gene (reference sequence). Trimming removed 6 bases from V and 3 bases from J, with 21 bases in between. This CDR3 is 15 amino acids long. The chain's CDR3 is CSANSPRDQLYEQYF. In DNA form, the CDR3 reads TGCAGTGCCAACTCCCCGCGGGACCAGCTCTACGAGCAGTACTTC.

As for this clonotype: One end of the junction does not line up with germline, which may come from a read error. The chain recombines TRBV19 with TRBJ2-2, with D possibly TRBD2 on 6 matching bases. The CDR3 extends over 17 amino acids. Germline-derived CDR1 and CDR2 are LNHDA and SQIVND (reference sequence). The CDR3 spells CASSPWMAWKNTGGLFF. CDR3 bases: TGTGCCAGTAGTCCCTGGATGGCATGGAAAAACACCGGGGGGCTGTTTTTT. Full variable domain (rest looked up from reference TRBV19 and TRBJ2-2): DGGITQSPKYLFRKEGQNVTLSCEQNLNHDAMYWYRQDPGQGLRLIYYSQIVNDFQKGDIAEGYSVSREKKESFPLTVTSAQKNPTAFYLCASSPWMAWKNTGGLFFGEGSRLTVL.

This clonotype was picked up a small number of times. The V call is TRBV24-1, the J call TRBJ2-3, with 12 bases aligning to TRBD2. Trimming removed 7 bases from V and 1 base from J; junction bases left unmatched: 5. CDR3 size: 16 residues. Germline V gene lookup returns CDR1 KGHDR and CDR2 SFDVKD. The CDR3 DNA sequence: TGTGCCACCAGCCCTAGCGGGAGGGCTCGCACAGATACGCAGTATTTT. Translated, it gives CATSPSGRARTDTQYF.

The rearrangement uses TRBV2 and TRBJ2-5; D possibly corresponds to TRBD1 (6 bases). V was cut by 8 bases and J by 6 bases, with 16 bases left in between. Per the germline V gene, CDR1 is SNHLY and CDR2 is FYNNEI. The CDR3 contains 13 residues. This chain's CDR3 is CASRDTVMKTQYF. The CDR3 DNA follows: TGTGCCAGCCGGGACACGGTCATGAAGACCCAGTACTTC.

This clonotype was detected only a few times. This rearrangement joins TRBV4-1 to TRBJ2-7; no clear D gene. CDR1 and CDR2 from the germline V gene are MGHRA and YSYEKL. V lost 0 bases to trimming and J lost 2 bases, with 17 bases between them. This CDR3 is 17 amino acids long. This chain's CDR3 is CASSQDRAVGGTYEQYF. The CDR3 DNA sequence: TGCGCCAGCAGCCAAGATCGGGCGGTGGGCGGTACCTACGAGCAGTACTTC.

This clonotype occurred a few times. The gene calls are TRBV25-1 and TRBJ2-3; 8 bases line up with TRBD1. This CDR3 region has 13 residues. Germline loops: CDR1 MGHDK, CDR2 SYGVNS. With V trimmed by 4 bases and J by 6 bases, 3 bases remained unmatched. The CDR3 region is CASSGRQGDTQYF. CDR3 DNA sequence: TGTGCCAGCAGTGGAAGACAGGGGGATACGCAGTATTTT. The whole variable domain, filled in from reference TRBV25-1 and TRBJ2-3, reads EADIYQTPRYLVIGTGKKITLECSQTMGHDKMYWYQQDPGMELHLIHYSYGVNSTEKGDLSSESTVSRIRTEHFPLTLESARPSHTSQYLCASSGRQGDTQYFGPGTRLTVL.

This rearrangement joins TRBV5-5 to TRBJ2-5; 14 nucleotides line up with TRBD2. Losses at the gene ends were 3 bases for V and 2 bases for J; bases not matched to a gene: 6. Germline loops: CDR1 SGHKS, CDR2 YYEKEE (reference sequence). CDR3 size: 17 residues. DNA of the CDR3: TGTGCCAGCAGCTCGGGACTAGCGGGAGCCCGACAAGAGACCCAGTACTTC. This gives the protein CASSSGLAGARQETQYF. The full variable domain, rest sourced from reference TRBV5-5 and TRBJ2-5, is DAGVTQSPTHLIKTRGQQVTLRCSPISGHKSVSWYQQVLGQGPQFIFQYYEKEERGRGNFPDRFSARQFPNYSSELNVNALLLGDSALYLCASSSGLAGARQETQYFGPGTRLLVL.

CDR3 loop: CASSYVETSGPPQHF. The CDR3 DNA follows: TGTGCCAGCAGTTATGTTGAGACGAGCGGGCCGCCCCAGCATTTT. The V call is TRBV6-2 or TRBV6-3, the J call TRBJ1-5, with D hard to call. Trimming cost V 3 bases and J 9 bases, with 18 bases left between them. This CDR3 has 15 amino acids. Germline loops: CDR1 MNHEY, CDR2 SVGEGT.

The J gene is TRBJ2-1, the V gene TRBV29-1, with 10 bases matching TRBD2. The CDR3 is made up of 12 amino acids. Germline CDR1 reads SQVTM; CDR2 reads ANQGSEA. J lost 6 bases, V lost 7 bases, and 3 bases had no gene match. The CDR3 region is CSGAGGINEQFF. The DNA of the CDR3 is TGCAGCGGAGCGGGAGGGATCAATGAGCAGTTCTTC.

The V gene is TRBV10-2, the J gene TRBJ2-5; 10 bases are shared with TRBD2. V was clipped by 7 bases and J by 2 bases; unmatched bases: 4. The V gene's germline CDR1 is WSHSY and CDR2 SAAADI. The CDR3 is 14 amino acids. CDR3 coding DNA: TGCGCCAGCACCCGAGCGGGAGGGCAAGAGACCCAGTACTTC. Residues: CASTRAGGQETQYF.

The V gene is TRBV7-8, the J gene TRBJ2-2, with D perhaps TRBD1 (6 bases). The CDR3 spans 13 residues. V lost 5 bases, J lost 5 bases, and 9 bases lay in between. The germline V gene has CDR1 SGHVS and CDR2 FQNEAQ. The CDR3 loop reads CASSLGQTGELFF. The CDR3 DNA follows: TGTGCCAGCAGCCTCGGACAGACCGGGGAGCTGTTTTTT.

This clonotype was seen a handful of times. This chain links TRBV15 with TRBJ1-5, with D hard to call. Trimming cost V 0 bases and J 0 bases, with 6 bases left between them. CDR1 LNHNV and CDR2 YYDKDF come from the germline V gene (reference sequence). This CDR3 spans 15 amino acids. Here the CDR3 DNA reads TGTGCCACCAGCAGAGATTTCCTTAGCAATCAGCCCCAGCATTTT. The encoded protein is CATSRDFLSNQPQHF.

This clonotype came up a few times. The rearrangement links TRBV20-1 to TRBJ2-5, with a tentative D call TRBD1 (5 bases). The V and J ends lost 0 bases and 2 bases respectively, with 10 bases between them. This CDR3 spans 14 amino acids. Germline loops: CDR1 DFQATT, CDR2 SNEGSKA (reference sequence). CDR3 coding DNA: TGCAGTGCTAGAGATGCGGACACACAAGAGACCCAGTACTTC. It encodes CSARDADTQETQYF.

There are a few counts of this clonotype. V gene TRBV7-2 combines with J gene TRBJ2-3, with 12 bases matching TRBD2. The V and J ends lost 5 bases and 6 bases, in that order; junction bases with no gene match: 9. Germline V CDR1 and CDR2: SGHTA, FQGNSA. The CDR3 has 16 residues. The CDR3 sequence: CASSRTSGALMDTQYF. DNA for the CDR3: TGTGCCAGCAGCCGGACTAGCGGGGCCCTCATGGATACGCAGTATTTT.

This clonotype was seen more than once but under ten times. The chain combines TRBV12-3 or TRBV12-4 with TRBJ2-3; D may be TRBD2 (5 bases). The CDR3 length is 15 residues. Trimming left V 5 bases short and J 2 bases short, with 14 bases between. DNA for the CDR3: TGTGCCAGCAGTCTGGGTTGGCTAGCCACAGATACGCAGTATTTT. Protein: CASSLGWLATDTQYF.

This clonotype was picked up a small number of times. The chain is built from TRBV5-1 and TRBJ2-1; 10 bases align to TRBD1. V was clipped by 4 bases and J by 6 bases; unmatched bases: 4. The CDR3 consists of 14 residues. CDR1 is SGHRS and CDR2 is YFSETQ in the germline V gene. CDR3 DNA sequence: TGCGCCAGCAGCCCCGGGACAGGGGCCAATGAGCAGTTCTTC. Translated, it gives CASSPGTGANEQFF. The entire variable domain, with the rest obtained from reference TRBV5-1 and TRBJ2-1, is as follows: KAGVTQTPRYLIKTRGQQVTLSCSPISGHRSVSWYQQTPGQGLQFLFEYFSETQRNKGNFPGRFSGRQFSNSRSEMNVSTLELGDSALYLCASSPGTGANEQFFGPGTRLTVL.

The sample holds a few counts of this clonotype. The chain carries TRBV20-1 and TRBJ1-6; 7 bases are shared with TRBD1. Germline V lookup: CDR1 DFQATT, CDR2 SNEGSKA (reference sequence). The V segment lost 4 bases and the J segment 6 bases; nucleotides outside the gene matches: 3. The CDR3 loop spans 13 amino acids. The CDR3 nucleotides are TGCAGTGCTAAGGGGGCTGGTAATTCACCCCTCCACTTT. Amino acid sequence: CSAKGAGNSPLHF.

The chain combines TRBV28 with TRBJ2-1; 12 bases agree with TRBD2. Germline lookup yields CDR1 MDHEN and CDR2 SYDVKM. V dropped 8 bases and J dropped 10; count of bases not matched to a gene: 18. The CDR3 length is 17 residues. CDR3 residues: CASYTQHASGRAGEQFF. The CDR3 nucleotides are TGTGCCAGCTACACTCAACACGCTAGCGGGAGGGCCGGGGAGCAGTTCTTC.

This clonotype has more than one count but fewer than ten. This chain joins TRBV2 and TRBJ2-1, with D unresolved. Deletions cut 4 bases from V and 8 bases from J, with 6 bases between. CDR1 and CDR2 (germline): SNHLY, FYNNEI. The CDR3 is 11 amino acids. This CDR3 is CASSARDEQFF. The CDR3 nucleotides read TGTGCCAGCAGTGCTAGGGATGAGCAGTTCTTC.

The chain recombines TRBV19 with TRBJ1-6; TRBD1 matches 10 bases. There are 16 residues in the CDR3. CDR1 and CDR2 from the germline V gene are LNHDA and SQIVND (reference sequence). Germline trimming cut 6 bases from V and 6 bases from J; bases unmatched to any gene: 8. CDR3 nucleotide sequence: TGTGCCAGTAGCCAGTACCGGGACAGGGGTAATTCACCCCTCCACTTT. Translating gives CASSQYRDRGNSPLHF.

The CDR3 protein is CASPSGLGSYEQYF. In nucleotides, the CDR3 is TGTGCCAGCCCCTCGGGTCTCGGGTCCTACGAGCAGTACTTC. The chain has TRBV21-1 and TRBJ2-7; the table names TRBD2, a call not compared with the DNA. TRBV21-1 is noted as a pseudogene. The CDR3 length is 14 residues.

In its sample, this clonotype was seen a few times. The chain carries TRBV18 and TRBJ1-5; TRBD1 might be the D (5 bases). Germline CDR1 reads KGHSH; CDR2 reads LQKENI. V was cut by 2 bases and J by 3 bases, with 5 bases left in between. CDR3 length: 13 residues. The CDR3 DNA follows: TGTGCCAGCTCACCAGGGGCCAATCAGCCCCAGCATTTT. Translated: CASSPGANQPQHF.

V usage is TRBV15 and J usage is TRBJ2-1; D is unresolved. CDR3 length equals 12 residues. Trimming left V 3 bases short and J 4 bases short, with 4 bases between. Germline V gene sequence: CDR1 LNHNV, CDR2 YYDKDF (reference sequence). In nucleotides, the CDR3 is TGTGCCACCAGCAGTGGGTACAATGAGCAGTTCTTC. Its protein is CATSSGYNEQFF.